This T cell receptor (beta chain) was identified during a study of blood T cell repertoires in COVID-19. Background on the study: Whether acute or convalescent, the COVID-19 samples came from the United States, Italy and Spain. Sources were T cells, B-cell-depleted T cells, or PBMCs; the material itself was cDNA or gDNA.

V was pared by 6 bases and J by 1 base, with 12 bases between. The CDR3 is made up of 15 amino acids. The germline V gene encodes CDR1 MDHEN and CDR2 SYDVKM. Some clones are missing from TCRdb's copy, which holds only in-frame ones; the method was immunoSEQ multiplex PCR. The table lists a few hundred thousand clones, roughly 80% of them singletons. Sequenced input: peripheral blood. The sequence derives from an elderly man with acute or convalescent COVID-19. The chain couples TRBV28 to TRBJ2-2, with D perhaps matching TRBD2 (5 bases). CDR3 amino acids: CASREQRRNTGELFF. The CDR3 DNA reads as TGTGCCAGCAGGGAACAGCGGCGGAACACCGGGGAGCTGTTTTTT.